A single sample gave rise to the 11 T cell receptor beta chains below, sequenced in a study of metastatic and nonmetastatic thyroid tumors (dated by TCRdb to 2018 to 2020). The library was generated by PCR. The sequencer listed for this sample is Illumina HiSeq 4000. In-frame beta chains were kept once TCRdb had trimmed the public reads at Q25 with fastp and called clones with MiXCR. This sample lists more than 20,000 clones; around 30% were detected once. The top ten clones comprise 4.5% to 5.5% of the sample. No treatment had been received by any patient before thyroid surgery. Input material: tumor tissue. The receptors were sampled from a female donor with papillary thyroid cancer or a benign thyroid nodule (not recorded which). Some clones in this sample may be carry-over from other donors' samples.

This clone was seen repeatedly, ten times or more. V is TRBV20-1 and J is TRBJ1-5; D perhaps matches TRBD1 (6 bases). Germline CDR1 DFQATT, CDR2 SNEGSKA (reference sequence). Trimming took off 3 bases at V and 2 bases at J, with 14 bases between the two ends. This CDR3 spans 15 amino acids. CDR3 sequence: CSARASGAGNQPQHF. The CDR3 DNA reads as TGCAGTGCTAGGGCCTCGGGGGCGGGCAATCAGCCCCAGCATTTT.

This rearrangement joins TRBV2 to TRBJ1-2, with TRBD1 matching 7 bases. The CDR3 consists of 14 residues. With V trimmed by 11 bases and J by 5 bases, 14 bases remained unmatched. The germline V gene has CDR1 SNHLY and CDR2 FYNNEI. Written as DNA, the CDR3 is TGTGCCGGCATTGGGGACAGTGATGTTTATGGCTACACCTTC. Translation gives CAGIGDSDVYGYTF.

The chain recombines TRBV19 with TRBJ1-5, with no clear D. The CDR3 spans 19 residues. Germline V gene lookup returns CDR1 LNHDA and CDR2 SQIVND (reference sequence). Trimming cost V 3 bases and J 0 bases, with 21 bases left between them. In DNA form, the CDR3 reads TGTGCCAGTAGTATCCAATACTTTACGAGCCATTATAGCAATCAGCCCCAGCATTTT. Translation gives CASSIQYFTSHYSNQPQHF.

This clone was recorded at least ten times. V usage is TRBV7-2 and J usage is TRBJ2-1, with 11 bases identical to TRBD2. CDR1 is SGHTA, CDR2 FQGNSA, per germline. J gave up 4 bases and V 5 bases, and 4 bases lay outside the gene matches. The CDR3 has 15 residues. CDR3 loop: CASSLLAGEYNEQFF. The CDR3 DNA reads TGTGCCAGCAGCCTACTAGCGGGGGAGTACAATGAGCAGTTCTTC.

This clone was seen ten or more times. The chain couples TRBV7-7 to TRBJ2-1; D unclear. V lost 5 bases and J lost 0, with 17 bases in between. There are 17 residues in the CDR3. Germline CDR1 is SSHAT and CDR2 is FNYEAQ (reference sequence). In DNA form, the CDR3 reads TGTGCCAGCAGCCCCTCTGACCTTCCGAGCTCCTACAATGAGCAGTTCTTC. It translates to CASSPSDLPSSYNEQFF.

The rearrangement uses TRBV12-3 or TRBV12-4 and TRBJ2-7; D is possibly TRBD1 (6 bases). Trimming took 4 bases from V and 7 from J, leaving 17 bases between them. The length of the CDR3 is 14 residues. This CDR3 reads CASSSDSLLREQYF. DNA for the CDR3: TGTGCCAGCAGTTCGGACAGCCTTCTCAGGGAGCAGTACTTC.

In the case of this clone: Since the CDR3 does not end with the conserved phenylalanine or tryptophan, this likely comes from a read error. V usage is TRBV3-1 and J usage is TRBJ1-2; 7 bases line up with TRBD1. Germline trimming cut 5 bases from V and 4 bases from J; bases unmatched to any gene: 7. Germline V gene sequence: CDR1 LGHDT, CDR2 YNNKEL (reference sequence). The CDR3 totals 14 residues. Here the CDR3 reads CASSSRDSGYGYTL. The CDR3 coding sequence is TGTGCCAGCAGCTCCCGGGACAGTGGCTATGGCTACACCCTC.

In this sample, this clone is medium-sized. The rearrangement uses TRBV10-3 and TRBJ2-7, with 7 bases aligning to TRBD2. The CDR3 contains 14 residues. The germline CDR1 and CDR2 sequences are ENHRY and SYGVKD. Trimming at V came to 7 bases and at J to 2 bases, leaving 8 bases not matched to a gene. CDR3 sequence reads: CAIKSTSDTYEQYF. DNA for the CDR3: TGTGCCATCAAATCAACTAGCGACACCTACGAGCAGTACTTC.

As DNA, the CDR3 is TGTGCCAGCTCACCGGGGGACCTTTTCTCCTACGAGCAGTACTTC. Protein: CASSPGDLFSYEQYF. V is TRBV18 and J is TRBJ2-7, with D possibly being TRBD1 or TRBD2 (5 bases each). The germline V gene encodes CDR1 KGHSH and CDR2 LQKENI. The CDR3 is 15 residues long. V lost 3 bases to trimming and J lost 0 bases, with 12 bases between them.

The chain joins TRBV3-1 to TRBJ2-7; D is perhaps TRBD1 or TRBD2 (6 bases each). The germline V gene has CDR1 LGHDT and CDR2 YNNKEL (reference sequence). Trimming left V 3 bases short and J 7 bases short, with 19 bases between. The CDR3 is 15 amino acids. CDR3 residues: CASSQGIVGAGEQYF. CDR3 coding DNA: TGTGCCAGCAGCCAGGGTATTGTGGGGGCGGGGGAGCAGTACTTC.

This clone turned up a few times. This sequence joins TRBV27 and TRBJ2-1; D not certain. Germline V lookup: CDR1 MNHEY, CDR2 SMNVEV (reference sequence). V lost 6 bases to trimming and J lost 9 bases, with 27 bases between them. This CDR3 is 17 amino acids long. The CDR3 is CASSKPQVDLLMGEQFF. In DNA form, the CDR3 reads TGTGCCAGCAGCAAACCCCAGGTGGACCTCCTAATGGGTGAGCAGTTCTTC.